This section outlines one TCR beta chain sequence together with its context. No antigen is known for it. Germline CDR1 reads SGHTA; CDR2 reads FQGNSA. The CDR3 contains 18 residues. Deletions cut 3 bases from V and 3 bases from J, with 18 bases between. TCR beta libraries were built with iRepertoire HTBI primers and Arm-PCR of CDR3 regions. One entry per CDR3 protein, called by TCRdb with MiXCR from the multiplex PCR reads. The sample gives roughly 430,000 distinct CDR3 sequences, around 20% of which show up once; roughly an eighth is in the top ten. These data are taken from a study of regulatory T cells in long-lasting Graves disease. Findings and caveats of the study: It was in persistent disease that TRBV28, TRBJ1-2 and TRBJ2-5 were favored. Peripheral blood alone, not thyroid tissue, underwent study.

The sample's time point: persistent/refractory GD, antithyroid drugs over 5 years with positive TRAb. Generation of the TCR library employed RNA extracted from PBMCs. This chain joins TRBV7-2 and TRBJ2-6; D call uncertain. The TCR sequence derives from a female donor with Graves disease. The material sequenced was peripheral blood mononuclear cells (PBMCs), taken when the disease was refractory, from a patient treated with antithyroid drugs. In DNA form, the CDR3 reads TGTGCCAGCAGCTTGGTATTAAGGGATAGTATTGGGGCCAACGTCCTGACTTTC. It yields the protein CASSLVLRDSIGANVLTF.